This record looks at one T cell receptor (beta chain) sequence and its context. The antigen remains undetermined. The CDR3 totals 15 residues. CDR1 is MNHEY and CDR2 is SVGEGT in the germline V gene. The V and J ends lost 4 bases and 4 bases, in that order; junction bases with no gene match: 4. Sequence data for DNA of cultured CD4+ T cells were generated by the Oncomine TCR Beta short-read assay. Each CDR3 protein is one row after TCRdb ran MiXCR on the PCR reads. This table holds almost 20,000 distinct CDR3 sequences, roughly 50% found once. This sample was included in a study of vaccination and CD4 T cells after COVID-19. The treatment is: roughly 10-day PBMC culture with coronavirus spike peptide pools or control peptides (ViraFEST assay).

This clonotype was obtained from a human donor who had recovered from COVID-19. This sequence joins TRBV6-2 or TRBV6-3 and TRBJ2-2; 9 nucleotides agree with TRBD2. This sample comprised CD4+ T cells from blood, cultured in vitro, obtained after SARS-CoV-2 vaccination. This CDR3 is CASSFLAGSTGELFF. Written as DNA, the CDR3 is TGTGCCAGCAGTTTCCTAGCGGGATCCACCGGGGAGCTGTTTTTT.